The following is a T cell receptor beta chain sequence with its context. Data came from immunoSEQ multiplex PCR; TCRdb stores just in-frame clones and leaves some out. This sample has about 84,000 clones, with 97% found just once. The CDR3 loop spans 15 amino acids. CDR1 and CDR2 from the germline V gene are MNHNS and SASEGT. V was clipped by 3 bases and J by 2 bases; unmatched bases: 4. The data stem from a study of technical replicates of blood from a handful of donors. This receptor was taken from a human donor in good health. What was sequenced was T cells isolated from PBMCs. This chain links TRBV6-1 with TRBJ1-3; 7 nucleotides align to TRBD1. The DNA of the CDR3 is TGTGCCAGCAGTGACGACAGGGTGACTGGAAACACCATATATTTT. It specifies CASSDDRVTGNTIYF.